These T cell receptor beta chains were read from a single sample in a study of cytomegalovirus exposure and HLA in healthy donors. The method was immunoSEQ multiplex PCR; TCRdb's version includes in-frame clones alone and lacks a portion of them. The sample lists about 94,000 clones, roughly four fifths occurring once. Input material: PBMCs. The origin of the receptors is a human donor in good health. Both conserved end residues are part of each CDR3. D genes are given only for firm matches. The size entry is marked missing in some rows and otherwise reads once, few, many or a size class.

j_call,v_call,clone_size,d_call,cdr3_aa,cdr3_nt
TRBJ2-5,TRBV7-2,-,TRBD1,CASSLAPGQAETQYF,TGTGCCAGCAGCTTAGCCCCCGGACAGGCTGAGACCCAGTACTTC
TRBJ2-1,TRBV5-8,-,-,CASSLRGNNEQFF,TGTGCCAGCAGCTTGCGGGGAAACAATGAGCAGTTCTTC
TRBJ1-1,TRBV5-5,-,-,CASSLLVHLNTEAFF,TGTGCCAGCAGCTTGTTGGTACATTTGAACACTGAAGCTTTCTTT
TRBJ2-3,TRBV4-3,few,TRBD2,CASSQGSGSTDTQYF,TGCGCCAGCAGCCAGGGTAGCGGGAGCACAGATACGCAGTATTTT
TRBJ1-3,TRBV4-2,-,-,CASSQDYGSGNTIYF,TGTGCCAGCAGCCAAGATTACGGCTCTGGAAACACCATATATTTT
TRBJ1-5,TRBV5-1,few,-,CASRPDSFSNQPQHF,TGCGCCAGCAGGCCGGACAGTTTTTCCAATCAGCCCCAGCATTTT
TRBJ2-3,TRBV9,-,TRBD2,CASSGLWAGGTDTQYF,TGTGCCAGCAGCGGACTCTGGGCGGGGGGCACAGATACGCAGTATTTT
TRBJ2-3,TRBV5-6,-,-,CASSLTGSPDTQYF,TGTGCCAGCAGCTTGACAGGGAGCCCAGATACGCAGTATTTT
TRBJ1-1,TRBV6-6,-,-,CASSYSAGETEAFF,TGTGCCAGCAGTTACTCGGCAGGGGAAACTGAAGCTTTCTTT
TRBJ1-1,TRBV6-5,-,-,CASSEVGGGTEAFF,TGTGCCAGCAGTGAGGTTGGCGGGGGCACTGAAGCTTTCTTT
TRBJ2-5,TRBV6-5,-,TRBD1,CASSQGDRGSWTQYF,TGTGCCAGCAGCCAGGGGGACAGGGGGAGCTGGACCCAGTACTTC
TRBJ2-5,TRBV11-2,-,-,CASSLDWTAPETQYF,TGTGCCAGCAGCTTAGATTGGACAGCCCCAGAGACCCAGTACTTC
TRBJ2-7,TRBV6-6,few,-,CASSYSSPGGRYEQYF,TGTGCCAGCAGTTACTCGAGCCCAGGGGGGCGGTACGAGCAGTACTTC
TRBJ2-7,TRBV25-1,-,-,CASSDSTGLGSSYEQYF,TGTGCCAGCAGTGACTCGACAGGTTTGGGCAGCTCCTACGAGCAGTACTTC
TRBJ2-2,TRBV5-5,-,-,CASSLLGPNTGELFF,TGTGCCAGCAGCTTGTTGGGGCCGAACACCGGGGAGCTGTTTTTT
TRBJ1-5,TRBV5-5,-,-,CASSRGQNSNQPQHF,TGTGCCAGCAGCCGCGGACAGAATAGCAATCAGCCCCAGCATTTT
TRBJ1-5,TRBV6-6,-,-,CASSVGNGGGPQHF,TGTGCCAGCAGCGTAGGGAACGGCGGGGGGCCCCAGCATTTT
TRBJ2-7,TRBV9,-,-,CASSVGRNDYEQYF,TGTGCCAGCAGCGTAGGCAGGAATGACTACGAGCAGTACTTC
TRBJ2-1,TRBV28,-,TRBD2,CASLRTSGHNEQFF,TGTGCCAGCCTTCGGACTAGCGGACACAATGAGCAGTTCTTC
TRBJ1-4,TRBV29-1,-,TRBD1,CSVGGTGDGKLFF,TGCAGCGTTGGAGGGACAGGGGATGGAAAACTGTTTTTT
TRBJ2-5,TRBV18,-,-,CASSPAGAQLETQYF,TGTGCCAGCTCACCAGCAGGGGCGCAACTGGAGACCCAGTACTTC
TRBJ1-1,TRBV7-8,-,-,CASSWPGEAFF,TGTGCCAGCAGCTGGCCGGGGGAAGCTTTCTTT
TRBJ2-2,TRBV15,few,-,CATSRAGTNTGELFF,TGTGCCACCAGCAGAGCGGGGACGAACACCGGGGAGCTGTTTTTT
TRBJ1-3,TRBV4-3,few,-,CASSQEKDTGNTIYF,TGCGCCAGCAGCCAAGAAAAGGACACTGGAAACACCATATATTTT
TRBJ2-7,TRBV6-5,-,TRBD1,CASRSDRASSYEQYF,TGTGCCAGCAGATCCGACAGGGCCAGCTCCTACGAGCAGTACTTC
TRBJ1-2,TRBV5-1,-,TRBD1,CASSPGQGAPHGYTF,TGCGCCAGCAGCCCGGGACAGGGGGCGCCCCATGGCTACACCTTC
TRBJ2-3,TRBV7-6,-,TRBD2,CASSLQRGGDTQYF,TGTGCCAGCAGCTTACAGCGGGGGGGGGATACGCAGTATTTT
TRBJ2-7,TRBV7-2,-,-,CASSPQRAVGEQYF,TGTGCCAGCAGCCCCCAGCGGGCAGTAGGCGAGCAGTACTTC
TRBJ1-3,TRBV5-1,-,-,CASSLGRSSGNTIYF,TGCGCCAGCAGCTTGGGCAGAAGCTCTGGAAACACCATATATTTT